What follows is one T cell receptor (beta chain) and its context. The data originate from a study of blood T cell repertoires in COVID-19. As for the study in general: From T cells, B-cell-depleted T cells, or PBMCs came the material, which was cDNA or gDNA.

V shed 2 bases, J shed 5 bases, and the junction held 6 bases outside the gene matches. The CDR3 contains 16 residues. The germline V gene encodes CDR1 MNHNS and CDR2 SASEGT. Assay used: immunoSEQ multiplex PCR; TCRdb lists only in-frame clones, some missing. The table shows about 71,000 clones, with around nine tenths occurring only once. The sample consisted of peripheral blood. The source of this sequence is a woman aged 18-30 years with acute or convalescent COVID-19. V is TRBV6-1 and J is TRBJ2-1, with TRBD1 matching 10 bases. CDR3 amino acids: CASSEIDRGLNNEQFF. CDR3 nucleotides: TGTGCCAGCAGTGAAATCGACAGGGGGCTCAACAATGAGCAGTTCTTC.